This T cell receptor beta chain was sequenced for a study of T cell responses to AZD1222 COVID-19 vaccine. This clone was seen once. Its antigen is unknown. Using immunoSEQ multiplex PCR, the repertoire was profiled, and TCRdb retains in-frame clones only, with some absent. This repertoire shows roughly 110,000 clones, 80% to 95% found once; its top ten account for approximately 4.2%. Study findings and constraints: Nearly half of unique spike-specific TCRs reportedly avoided B.1.351 and B.1.1.7 mutated regions. Only a handful of individuals given AZD1222 were seropositive at baseline.

CDR1 LGHDT and CDR2 YNNKEL come from the germline V gene (reference sequence). The V and J ends lost 0 bases and 0 bases respectively, with 6 bases between them. The CDR3 covers 15 residues. The sample in question was peripheral blood, obtained on day 0 of AZD1222 vaccination. This TCR derives from an adult in good health. The chain has TRBV3-1 (or the pseudogene TRBV3-2) and TRBJ2-1; D gene uncertain. CDR3 sequence: CASSQDGFSYNEQFF. DNA of the CDR3: TGTGCCAGCAGCCAAGATGGTTTCTCCTACAATGAGCAGTTCTTC.